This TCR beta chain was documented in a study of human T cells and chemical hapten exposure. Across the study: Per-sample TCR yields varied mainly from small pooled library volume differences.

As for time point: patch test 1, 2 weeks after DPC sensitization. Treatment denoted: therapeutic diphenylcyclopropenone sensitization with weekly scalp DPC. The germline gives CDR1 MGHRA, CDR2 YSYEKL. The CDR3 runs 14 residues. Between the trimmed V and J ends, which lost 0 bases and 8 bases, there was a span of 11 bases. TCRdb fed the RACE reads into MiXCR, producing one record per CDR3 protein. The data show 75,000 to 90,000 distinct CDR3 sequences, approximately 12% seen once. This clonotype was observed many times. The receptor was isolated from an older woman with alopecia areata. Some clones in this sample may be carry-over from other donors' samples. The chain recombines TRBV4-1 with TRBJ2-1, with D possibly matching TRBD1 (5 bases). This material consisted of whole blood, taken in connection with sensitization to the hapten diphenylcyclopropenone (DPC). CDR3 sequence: CASSQDFQGYEQFF. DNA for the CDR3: TGCGCCAGCAGCCAAGATTTCCAGGGCTATGAGCAGTTCTTC.